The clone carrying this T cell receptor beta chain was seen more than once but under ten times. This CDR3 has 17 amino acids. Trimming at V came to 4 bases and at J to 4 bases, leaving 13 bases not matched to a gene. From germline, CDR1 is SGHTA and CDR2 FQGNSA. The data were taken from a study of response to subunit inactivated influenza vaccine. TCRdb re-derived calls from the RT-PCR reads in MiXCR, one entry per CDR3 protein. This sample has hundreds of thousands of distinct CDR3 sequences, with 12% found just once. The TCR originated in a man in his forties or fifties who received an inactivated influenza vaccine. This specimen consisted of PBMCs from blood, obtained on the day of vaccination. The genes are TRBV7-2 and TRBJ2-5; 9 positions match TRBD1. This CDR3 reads CASSSTMGQGGGETQYF. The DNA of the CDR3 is TGTGCCAGCAGCTCCACGATGGGACAGGGTGGTGGAGAGACCCAGTACTTC.